Sequencing of this T cell receptor (beta chain) was carried out in a study of shared clonotypes between healthy human individuals. Libraries were prepared by immunoSEQ multiplex PCR; TCRdb keeps only in-frame clonotypes and omits some of them. Found here are about 2.3 million clones, 85% to 95% of them singletons; the top ten hold around 0.4%. The sample holds one count of this clone. V was clipped by 7 bases and J by 3 bases, with 7 bases between them. The germline gives CDR1 LNHDA, CDR2 SQIVND (reference sequence). The CDR3 runs to 12 residues. Specimen: naive CD4+ T cells from PBMCs. The subset was: CD45RA+ positively selected. The chain is built from TRBV19 and TRBJ1-5, with D unclear. This receptor was taken from a man aged 18 to 35 in good health. Some clones in this sample may be carry-over from other donors' samples. The CDR3 loop is CASTYTNQPQHF. CDR3 in DNA: TGTGCCAGTACTTATACCAATCAGCCCCAGCATTTT.